This T cell receptor beta chain was documented in a study of T-cell memory formation after mild COVID-19. The wider study: Each donor largely had its own TCR clusters. Study-wide points: Clones that contracted clustered mainly in CM and EM if CD4+ and in EMRA if CD8+. Clones shrinking between day 15 and 85 showed a balanced CD4/CD8 split, and those that grew later tilted toward CD4+.

This clonotype was seen more than once but under ten times. Its specificity is not known. TCRalpha and TCRbeta libraries used 5'RACE with constant-segment primers and UMIs. TCRdb re-analysed the 5' RACE reads in MiXCR, keeping a single row per CDR3 protein. The sample yields around 250,000 distinct CDR3 sequences, under 20% seen once. The CDR3 consists of 14 residues. V lost 0 bases to trimming and J lost 3 bases, with 11 bases between them. Germline loops: CDR1 DFQATT, CDR2 SNEGSKA (reference sequence). The receptor comes from a man aged 18 to 29 who had mild COVID-19 (a few samples of this study predate the infection). Cell type and time point are not known. This rearrangement joins TRBV20-1 to TRBJ1-1, with D maybe TRBD1 (6 bases). The specimen sequenced was PBMCs or a T cell subset sorted from them (not recorded which). The CDR3 region is CSARDGGADTEAFF. CDR3 nucleotides: TGCAGTGCTAGAGATGGGGGGGCCGACACTGAAGCTTTCTTT.